This TCR beta chain was documented in a study of blood T cell repertoires in COVID-19. As for the study in general: Sources were T cells, B-cell-depleted T cells, or PBMCs; the material itself was cDNA or gDNA.

Participant-given clinical history determined each cohort assignment. All recovered Cohort 3 donors got two negative PCRs, got clearance, or saw symptom resolution. Germline assignment: CDR1 MNHEY and CDR2 SMNVEV (reference sequence). This CDR3 has 16 amino acids. The junction had 7 bases not matched to a gene; V was cut back by 3 bases and J by 4 bases. Here immunoSEQ multiplex PCR was the method, and the copy in TCRdb shows in-frame clones only, minus some. The table lists about 390,000 clones, approximately 87% of them singletons. The chain links TRBV27 to TRBJ2-1; 9 bases align to TRBD2. The TCR originated in a woman aged 45 to 65 who had recovered from COVID-19. Sequencing input: PBMCs or T cells enriched from blood (not recorded which). For the CDR3, the DNA is TGTGCCAGCAGTTTCTGGGCTAGCGGGGCGTACAATGAGCAGTTCTTC. It translates to CASSFWASGAYNEQFF.